This T cell receptor (beta chain) was observed in a study of blood T cell repertoires in COVID-19. The wider study: Sites in the United States, Italy and Spain provided acute and convalescent COVID-19 samples. In each case, the material was cDNA or gDNA derived from T cells, B-cell-depleted T cells, or PBMCs.

Trimming removed 6 bases from V and 5 bases from J; junction bases left unmatched: 9. Germline loops: CDR1 SNHLY, CDR2 FYNNEI. This CDR3 spans 15 amino acids. Per the study methods: Amplification from reference gene primers served as the basis for estimated nucleated cell counts. Libraries were prepared by immunoSEQ multiplex PCR; TCRdb keeps only in-frame clonotypes and omits some of them. V, J and clone size derive from that table, while D and trimming were established from the DNA sequence. Of tens of thousands of clones listed, roughly nine tenths are singletons. This clonotype originated in a man aged 45-60 years with active or convalescent COVID-19. The chain combines TRBV2 with TRBJ2-3; TRBD2 matches at 9 bases. Material for sequencing was peripheral blood. CDR3 sequence reads: CASRAGGHNGDTQYF. Written as DNA, the CDR3 is TGTGCCAGCAGGGCGGGGGGGCACAATGGAGATACGCAGTATTTT.